The 13 T cell receptor beta chains below come from one sample, sequenced in a study of blood T cell repertoires in COVID-19. The assay was immunoSEQ multiplex PCR, and TCRdb's table has in-frame clones only and misses some. The sample lists 200,000 to 300,000 clones; roughly 80% were seen once. The specimen was peripheral blood. The receptors shown here come from a woman aged 18-30 years with acute or convalescent COVID-19.

CDR3 amino acids: CASSYWQGPNSPLHF. CDR3 bases: TGTGCCAGCAGTTACTGGCAGGGTCCGAATTCACCCCTCCACTTT. This chain connects TRBV6-5 to TRBJ1-6; TRBD1 is a possible D gene (5 bases). The ends were cut back, 1 base at V and 7 bases at J, with 11 bases in the middle. The CDR3 extends over 15 amino acids. Germline CDR1 MNHEY, CDR2 SVGAGI.

The chain joins TRBV19 to TRBJ2-1, with 9 bases identical to TRBD2. The CDR3 has 16 residues. V gave up 1 base and J gave up 4 bases; unmatched junction bases: 5. Germline-derived CDR1 and CDR2 are LNHDA and SQIVND (reference sequence). CDR3 in amino acids: CASSIGLTSGYNEQFF. As DNA, the CDR3 is TGTGCCAGTAGTATAGGCCTGACTAGCGGATACAATGAGCAGTTCTTC.

The rearrangement joins TRBV7-9 to TRBJ2-3, with TRBD2 as a possible D gene (5 bases). This CDR3 spans 18 amino acids. Deletions cut 1 base from V and 3 bases from J, with 20 bases between. CDR1 is SEHNR, CDR2 FQNEAQ, per germline (reference sequence). The CDR3 nucleotides are TGTGCCAGCAGCTTAGTCGGCGGGCCCCCGCGGAGGACAGATACGCAGTATTTT. Translated: CASSLVGGPPRRTDTQYF.

The chain carries TRBV29-1 and TRBJ2-7, with a possible D match to TRBD1 (5 bases). The V end was cut by 1 base, the J end by 0 bases, with 10 bases between. Germline V CDR1 and CDR2: SQVTM, ANQGSEA. This CDR3 spans 14 amino acids. CDR3 region: CSVEGGLSSYEQYF. The CDR3 nucleotides read TGCAGCGTTGAAGGGGGCTTAAGCTCCTACGAGCAGTACTTC.

By sample share, this clone is medium-sized (0.01 to 0.1%). CDR3 nucleotide sequence: TGTGCCAGCAGCAAGACAGGGGGTGGATATGGCTACACCTTC. Its protein product is CASSKTGGGYGYTF. This chain connects TRBV6-6 to TRBJ1-2; TRBD1 matches at 9 bases. CDR3 length: 14 amino acids. With V trimmed by 6 bases and J by 5 bases, 7 bases remained unmatched. Germline V gives CDR1 MNHNY, CDR2 SVGAGI (reference sequence).

The rearrangement links TRBV11-2 to TRBJ1-1; a weak D match, TRBD1 (5 bases). Germline V lookup: CDR1 SGHAT, CDR2 FQNNGV. The length of the CDR3 is 17 residues. V was pared by 0 bases and J by 1 base, with 15 bases between. In nucleotides, the CDR3 is TGTGCCAGCAGCTTAGAGAGTGTCAGGGTAACGAACACTGAAGCTTTCTTT. Residues: CASSLESVRVTNTEAFF.

The genes are TRBV7-2 and TRBJ2-2; weak D call: TRBD1 (5 bases). The V and J ends lost 5 bases and 3 bases respectively, with 7 bases between them. The CDR3 is 13 residues long. CDR1 and CDR2 from the germline V gene are SGHTA and FQGNSA. CDR3 coding DNA: TGTGCCAGCAGCGGGGCCCACACCGGGGAGCTGTTTTTT. Encoded protein: CASSGAHTGELFF.

The chain links TRBV6-5 to TRBJ1-3; tentatively, D is TRBD1 (5 bases). The CDR3 contains 16 residues. V shed 2 bases and J shed 0 bases, with 11 bases lying between them. The germline V gene has CDR1 MNHEY and CDR2 SVGAGI. The CDR3: CASSYLGHSSGNTIYF. The CDR3 DNA is TGTGCCAGCAGTTACCTAGGACACTCCTCTGGAAACACCATATATTTT.

The CDR3 loop is CASSSAASGLYNEQFF. The CDR3 nucleotides are TGTGCCAGCAGCTCAGCTGCTAGCGGACTGTACAATGAGCAGTTCTTC. The chain joins TRBV5-6 to TRBJ2-1; 7 bases line up with TRBD2. Germline V gives CDR1 SGHDT, CDR2 YYEEEE. V lost 3 bases to trimming and J lost 4 bases; unmatched junction nucleotides: 10. CDR3 length: 16 amino acids.

The rearrangement uses TRBV5-1 and TRBJ2-2; 9 nucleotides agree with TRBD2. The CDR3 totals 16 residues. V lost 0 bases to trimming and J lost 4 bases; unmatched junction nucleotides: 4. Germline values: CDR1 SGHRS, CDR2 YFSETQ. CDR3 nucleotide sequence: TGCGCCAGCAGCTTGGTAGCGGGAGAGGGCACCGGGGAGCTGTTTTTT. Translated, it gives CASSLVAGEGTGELFF.

The CDR3 region has the DNA TGTGCCAGCAGCCCTCGGACAGCCACCTACGAGCAGTACTTC. Its protein is CASSPRTATYEQYF. The chain joins TRBV14 to TRBJ2-7; D is perhaps TRBD1 (6 bases). The CDR3 consists of 14 residues. Deletions cut 4 bases from V and 2 bases from J, with 12 bases between. Germline V CDR1 and CDR2: SGHDN, FVKESK.

The rearrangement joins TRBV4-2 to TRBJ2-2, with TRBD2 matching over 16 bases. CDR3 length equals 18 residues. In germline, CDR1 is LGHNA, CDR2 YNFKEQ. The V segment lost 1 base and the J segment 4 bases; nucleotides outside the gene matches: 3. The CDR3 bases are TGTGCCAGCAGCCAAGCAGGGACTAGCGGGAGGGGCACCGGGGAGCTGTTTTTT. Translation gives CASSQAGTSGRGTGELFF.

Only one count was recorded for this clone. The chain couples TRBV28 to TRBJ1-2; 9 bases align to TRBD1. V shed 6 bases, J shed 4 bases, and the junction held 0 bases outside the gene matches. Germline loops: CDR1 MDHEN, CDR2 SYDVKM. CDR3 length: 12 residues. The CDR3 sequence is CASRTGGYGYTF. CDR3 nucleotides: TGTGCCAGCAGGACAGGGGGCTATGGCTACACCTTC.